Following are 30 T cell receptor beta chains from one sample sequenced in a study of T-cell memory formation after mild COVID-19. TCRdb re-analysed the 5' RACE reads in MiXCR, keeping a single row per CDR3 protein. Here the sample spans fewer than 350,000 distinct CDR3 sequences, 14% being singletons. Sequenced material: PBMCs or a T cell subset sorted from them (not recorded which). Receptors were obtained from a man younger than 35 who had mild COVID-19 (a few samples of this study predate the infection). Cell type and time point are not known.

This clonotype was seen only a few times. The chain joins TRBV9 to TRBJ1-1; 7 nucleotides line up with TRBD1. Germline lookup yields CDR1 SGDLS and CDR2 YYNGEE. CDR3 length: 19 residues. The junction had 22 bases not matched to a gene; V was cut back by 3 bases and J by 5 bases. The CDR3 spells CASSGGIDRDGGSSTEAFF. For the CDR3, the DNA is TGTGCCAGCAGCGGAGGAATAGACAGGGATGGAGGGAGCAGTACTGAAGCTTTCTTT.

This clonotype was seen repeatedly, ten times or more. The J gene is TRBJ2-5, the V gene TRBV9, with TRBD2 identical over 9 bases. The V and J ends lost 3 bases and 0 bases, in that order; junction bases with no gene match: 3. The CDR3 is 15 residues long. Germline V CDR1 and CDR2: SGDLS, YYNGEE. Here the CDR3 DNA reads TGTGCCAGCAGCGCCAGCGGGGGGTACCAAGAGACCCAGTACTTC. The encoded protein is CASSASGGYQETQYF.

Remarks on this clonotype: One junction end disagrees with the germline gene, perhaps due to a read error. The rearrangement links TRBV7-9 to TRBJ1-2, with 8 bases matching TRBD1. Germline loops: CDR1 SEHNR, CDR2 FQNEAQ (reference sequence). The CDR3 runs to 14 residues. DNA of the CDR3: TGTGCCAGCAGCTTACAGGGGGCGGCTGATGGCTACGCCTTC. Residues: CASSLQGAADGYAF.

The chain links TRBV7-9 to TRBJ2-4; 7 nucleotides agree with TRBD1. The CDR3 has 17 amino acids. Germline CDR1 reads SEHNR; CDR2 reads FQNEAQ (reference sequence). The V and J ends lost 3 bases and 8 bases, in that order; junction bases with no gene match: 16. The CDR3 is CASSFESGGSKFHIQYF. The CDR3 coding sequence is TGTGCCAGCAGCTTTGAATCAGGGGGATCTAAGTTTCACATTCAGTACTTC.

In the case of this clonotype: This may come from a read error, since a much larger clone is one base off. The chain recombines TRBV10-1 with TRBJ2-5; D is unresolved. CDR3 size: 13 residues. The germline CDR1 and CDR2 sequences are WNHNN and SYGVQD (reference sequence). The CDR3, as DNA: TGCGCCAGCTGTGATGGAAACCAAGAGACCCAGTACTTC. Amino acids: CASCDGNQETQYF.

This clonotype was seen more than once but under ten times. The chain has TRBV6-1 and TRBJ1-2, with D tentatively TRBD1 (5 bases). Germline values: CDR1 MNHNS, CDR2 SASEGT. Trimming took off 3 bases at V and 2 bases at J, with 16 bases between the two ends. The CDR3 covers 16 residues. The CDR3 spells CASSEIRGVPNYGYTF. CDR3 coding DNA: TGTGCCAGCAGTGAGATTCGAGGGGTCCCGAACTATGGCTACACCTTC.

This clonotype was picked up a small number of times. The chain couples TRBV4-1 to TRBJ2-7; D is unresolved. This CDR3 comprises 17 residues. Germline V gene data show CDR1 as MGHRA and CDR2 as YSYEKL. V lost 0 bases to trimming and J lost 5 bases, with 20 bases between them. The CDR3 sequence: CASSQDCLRVAPNEQYV. Here the CDR3 DNA reads TGCGCCAGCAGCCAAGATTGCCTCCGGGTCGCGCCTAACGAGCAGTACGTC.

This clonotype was detected many times. The V call is TRBV7-9, the J call TRBJ2-3, with D perhaps given as TRBD1 or TRBD2 (5 bases each). The CDR3 loop spans 15 amino acids. CDR1 SEHNR and CDR2 FQNEAQ come from the germline V gene (reference sequence). The V and J ends lost 5 bases and 0 bases respectively, with 12 bases between them. As DNA, the CDR3 is TGTGCCAGCAGCCCCGGGACGGCTAGCACAGATACGCAGTATTTT. Amino acid sequence: CASSPGTASTDTQYF.

This clonotype was recorded many times. The genes are TRBV7-2 and TRBJ2-7; the match to TRBD1 covers 9 bases. Germline V gives CDR1 SGHTA, CDR2 FQGNSA. CDR3 length: 17 amino acids. V lost 0 bases and J lost 7; bases outside the gene matches: 13. This chain's CDR3 is CASSLAVVGQGPQEQYF. The CDR3 region has the DNA TGTGCCAGCAGCTTAGCGGTTGTGGGACAGGGCCCTCAAGAGCAGTACTTC. Variable domain in full (rest from reference TRBV7-2 and TRBJ2-7): GAGVSQSPSNKVTEKGKDVELRCDPISGHTALYWYRQSLGQGLEFLIYFQGNSAPDKSGLPSDRFSAERTGGSVSTLTIQRTQQEDSAVYLCASSLAVVGQGPQEQYFGPGTRLTVT.

The sample holds many counts of this clonotype. In DNA, the CDR3 is TGTGCCAGCGGGACGACGCACAGGGATAAAGGAGATACGCAGTATTTT. Translation gives CASGTTHRDKGDTQYF. The chain is built from TRBV12-3 or TRBV12-4 and TRBJ2-3; perhaps TRBD1 as D (6 bases). This CDR3 region has 16 residues. V lost 8 bases, J lost 5 bases, and 23 bases lay in between.

The rearrangement links TRBV20-1 to TRBJ2-3, with no clear D. V was shortened by 5 bases and J by 2 bases, with 20 bases between the two germline ends. The germline CDR1 and CDR2 sequences are DFQATT and SNEGSKA (reference sequence). The CDR3 consists of 16 residues. The CDR3 region has the DNA TGCAGTGCTTGCCCCCGATCCGCATATAACACAGATACGCAGTATTTT. Protein product: CSACPRSAYNTDTQYF.

This clonotype was detected only once. The chain combines TRBV6-2 or TRBV6-3 with TRBJ2-7, with TRBD2 matching 11 bases. This CDR3 region has 15 residues. Germline V gene lookup returns CDR1 MNHEY and CDR2 SVGEGT. CDR3 region: CASSGPSGGTYERYV. The CDR3 nucleotides are TGTGCCAGCAGTGGGCCTAGCGGGGGGACCTACGAGCGGTACGTC.

This clonotype appeared a few times. J is TRBJ2-7 and V is TRBV10-1, with a weak D call TRBD1 (6 bases). The V gene's germline CDR1 is WNHNN and CDR2 SYGVQD (reference sequence). The CDR3 has 14 amino acids. Trimming left V 5 bases short and J 0 bases short, with 11 bases between. The CDR3, as DNA: TGCGCCAGCAGTAAGGACAGATTCTCCTACGAGCAGTACTTC. Its protein is CASSKDRFSYEQYF.

J is TRBJ2-7 and V is TRBV6-5, with TRBD2 matching over 9 bases. CDR3 size: 15 residues. Germline loops: CDR1 MNHEY, CDR2 SVGAGI. J was trimmed by 5 bases and V by 5 bases; bases with no gene match: 10. The DNA of the CDR3 is TGTGCCAGCAGTAGACAGGGACTAGCAGTCCACGAGCAGTACTTC. It codes for CASSRQGLAVHEQYF.

V usage is TRBV3-1 and J usage is TRBJ2-3; D is uncertain. The CDR3 contains 12 residues. Germline values: CDR1 LGHDT, CDR2 YNNKEL (reference sequence). V shed 1 base and J shed 4 bases, with 3 bases lying between them. The CDR3 region is CASSQGSDTQYF. In nucleotides, the CDR3 is TGTGCCAGCAGCCAAGGCTCAGATACGCAGTATTTT.

CDR3 in amino acids: CASSNRENQPQHF. The CDR3 DNA is TGTGCCAGCAGTAACAGGGAGAATCAGCCCCAGCATTTT. The rearrangement uses TRBV7-8 and TRBJ1-5; TRBD1 might be the D (6 bases). Germline CDR1 is SGHVS and CDR2 is FQNEAQ. The CDR3 loop spans 13 amino acids. V gave up 6 bases and J gave up 4 bases, with 10 bases separating them.

V usage is TRBV6-5 and J usage is TRBJ2-3; 8 nucleotides agree with TRBD2. With V trimmed by 0 bases and J by 0 bases, 8 bases remained unmatched. The CDR3 covers 18 residues. Germline loops: CDR1 MNHEY, CDR2 SVGAGI. The CDR3 reads CASSYSKGSGASTDTQYF. CDR3 DNA sequence: TGTGCCAGCAGTTACTCCAAGGGTAGCGGGGCTAGCACAGATACGCAGTATTTT.

This clonotype was counted only a few times. The rearrangement links TRBV6-2 or TRBV6-3 to TRBJ2-1; 9 bases line up with TRBD2. CDR1 and CDR2 (germline): MNHEY, SVGEGT. After removal of 0 bases from V and 5 bases from J, the junction contained 14 bases not matched to a gene. The CDR3 has 19 amino acids. The DNA of the CDR3 is TGTGCCAGCAGTTACTCGGCGGTCGGGCGGGGGGGCTTTAACAATGAGCAGTTCTTC. It encodes CASSYSAVGRGGFNNEQFF.

This clonotype was found a few times. The chain links TRBV5-1 to TRBJ2-1; D gene uncertain. The CDR3 sequence is 16 residues long. V dropped 4 bases and J dropped 2 bases, with 16 bases sitting between them. Germline V gives CDR1 SGHRS, CDR2 YFSETQ. CDR3: CASSPFPGSTYNEQFF. In DNA, the CDR3 is TGCGCCAGCAGCCCGTTCCCAGGAAGTACCTACAATGAGCAGTTCTTC.

The CDR3 spells CASSTGIGANVLTF. CDR3 in DNA: TGTGCCAGCAGTACAGGGATTGGGGCCAACGTCCTGACTTTC. The chain has TRBV6-5 and TRBJ2-6; maybe TRBD1 (6 bases). Trimming removed 5 bases at V and 3 bases at J, with 8 bases between. The CDR3 length is 14 residues. The germline gives CDR1 MNHEY, CDR2 SVGAGI.

The V call is TRBV5-1, the J call TRBJ1-1, with 8 bases fitting TRBD1. There are 14 residues in the CDR3. The trim removed 4 bases at V and 5 bases at J, leaving 7 bases unmatched. The germline gives CDR1 SGHRS, CDR2 YFSETQ. The CDR3 DNA sequence: TGCGCCAGCAGCCACGGACAGGGAGGGACTGAAGCTTTCTTT. This gives the protein CASSHGQGGTEAFF.

DNA of the CDR3: TGTGCCAGCAGTTACACAGGCCCCCGCGGGGAGACCCAGTACTTC. Its protein is CASSYTGPRGETQYF. This chain links TRBV6-5 with TRBJ2-5; either TRBD1 or TRBD2 may fit D (5 bases each). Between the trimmed V and J ends, which lost 2 bases and 5 bases, there was a span of 15 bases. This CDR3 is 15 amino acids long. The germline CDR1 and CDR2 sequences are MNHEY and SVGAGI.

This clonotype appeared a few times. The V call is TRBV6-5, the J call TRBJ2-2; possible D gene TRBD2, 5 bases. V shed 2 bases and J shed 4 bases, with 11 bases lying between them. This CDR3 is built from 15 residues. Germline loops: CDR1 MNHEY, CDR2 SVGAGI. This chain's CDR3 is CASSYTGVGTGELFF. The DNA for the CDR3 is TGTGCCAGCAGTTACACCGGGGTGGGCACCGGGGAGCTGTTTTTT.

V usage is TRBV9 and J usage is TRBJ2-7; D is possibly TRBD2 (6 bases). From germline, CDR1 is SGDLS and CDR2 YYNGEE. The CDR3 extends over 15 amino acids. V lost 0 bases to trimming and J lost 6 bases, with 16 bases between them. This CDR3 reads CASSVAPTSSSEQYF. The CDR3 DNA follows: TGTGCCAGCAGCGTAGCCCCGACTAGTTCTAGCGAGCAGTACTTC. The full variable domain, in which reference TRBV9 and TRBJ2-7 provide the parts outside the CDR3, is DSGVTQTPKHLITATGQRVTLRCSPRSGDLSVYWYQQSLDQGLQFLIQYYNGEERAKGNILERFSAQQFPDLHSELNLSSLELGDSALYFCASSVAPTSSSEQYFGPGTRLTVT.

This clonotype has only a few counts. The V call is TRBV7-3, the J call TRBJ2-1; TRBD2 might be the D (5 bases). The CDR3 covers 13 residues. In germline, CDR1 is SGHTA, CDR2 FQGTGA. V was shortened by 5 bases and J by 9 bases, with 14 bases between the two germline ends. CDR3 in amino acids: CASSPELGREQFF. For the CDR3, the DNA is TGTGCCAGCAGCCCGGAACTAGGGCGTGAGCAGTTCTTC.

This chain links TRBV20-1 with TRBJ2-5; D might be TRBD2 (5 bases). CDR1 is DFQATT, CDR2 SNEGSKA, per germline (reference sequence). The V end lost 6 bases, the J end lost 3 bases, and 14 bases lay between the germline ends. The CDR3 extends over 13 amino acids. The chain's CDR3 is CSAEQRAEETQYF. The CDR3 coding sequence is TGCAGTGCCGAACAGAGGGCGGAAGAGACCCAGTACTTC.

A few counts support this clonotype. The chain is built from TRBV12-3 or TRBV12-4 and TRBJ2-1, with TRBD2 matching over 7 bases. Trimming cost V 6 bases and J 4 bases; bases outside gene matches: 9. The CDR3 runs 15 residues. The CDR3 DNA is TGTGCCAGCAGGCGTCTCGAGCGGGGATACAATGAGCAGTTCTTC. Translating it yields CASRRLERGYNEQFF.

The J gene is TRBJ1-1, the V gene TRBV3-1, with a weak D call TRBD1 (5 bases). V was pared by 2 bases and J by 3 bases, with 16 bases between. Germline CDR1 reads LGHDT; CDR2 reads YNNKEL (reference sequence). CDR3 length: 16 amino acids. The CDR3 protein is CASSQSGVGVHTEAFF. The DNA of the CDR3 is TGTGCCAGCAGCCAATCGGGTGTAGGGGTACACACTGAAGCTTTCTTT.

The chain recombines TRBV29-1 with TRBJ1-1, with unresolved D. Germline lookup yields CDR1 SQVTM and CDR2 ANQGSEA. V lost 1 base and J 7 bases, leaving 7 bases between the germline ends. CDR3 size: 11 residues. Here the CDR3 DNA reads TGCAGCGTTGAAGTACAAAGTGAAGCTTTCTTT. Residues: CSVEVQSEAFF.

The rearrangement uses TRBV20-1 and TRBJ2-1; 12 positions match TRBD2. Germline-derived CDR1 and CDR2 are DFQATT and SNEGSKA (reference sequence). The CDR3 is made up of 16 amino acids. With 0 bases clipped from V and 5 bases from J, the junction kept 5 bases outside the gene matches. The CDR3 coding sequence is TGCAGTGCTAGAGATCAGACTAGCGGGGGCGACAATGAGCAGTTCTTC. It encodes CSARDQTSGGDNEQFF.